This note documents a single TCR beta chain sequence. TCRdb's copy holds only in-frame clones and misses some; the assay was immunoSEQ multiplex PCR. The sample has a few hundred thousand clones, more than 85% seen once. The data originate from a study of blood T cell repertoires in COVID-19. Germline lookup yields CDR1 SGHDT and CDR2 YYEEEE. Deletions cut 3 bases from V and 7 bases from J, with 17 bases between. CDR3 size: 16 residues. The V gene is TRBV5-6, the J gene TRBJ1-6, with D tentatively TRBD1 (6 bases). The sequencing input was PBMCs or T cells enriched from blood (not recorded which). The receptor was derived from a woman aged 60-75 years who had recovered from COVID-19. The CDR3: CASSSEPTGKNSPLHF. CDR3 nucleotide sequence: TGTGCCAGCAGCTCGGAACCTACAGGGAAGAATTCACCCCTCCACTTT.